This T cell receptor beta chain was captured by sequencing in a study of T cells in Graves' hyperthyroidism and ophthalmopathy. Findings and caveats of the study: For ophthalmopathy, model prediction preceded onset by a median approximately 6 months. Peripheral blood also featured most of the thyroid clonotypes expanded above 0.001. Ophthalmopathy and stable hyperthyroidism were told apart by a 13 V-J model.

Researchers amplified the TCR beta CDR3 regions from RNA transcripts. In the first-round RT-PCR of the TCR CDR3, the HTBI primer set was used. MiXCR was run by TCRdb on the multiplex PCR reads, yielding one entry per CDR3 protein. Of about 640,000 distinct CDR3 sequences listed, less than 25% are singletons. The CDR3 consists of 10 residues. Germline V gene data show CDR1 as GTSNPN and CDR2 as SVGIG (reference sequence). This clonotype was seen only a few times. Its specificity is unknown. Just one base apart from a much larger clone, this may be a read error. The chain uses TRBV30 and TRBJ2-5, with D hard to call. The specimen was blood. This clonotype originated in a man younger than 40 with Graves' ophthalmopathy. The CDR3 loop is CTHGQETQYF. CDR3 DNA sequence: TGTACTCACGGACAAGAGACCCAGTACTTC.